Listed below are T cell receptor beta chains from one sample, sequenced in a study of blood T cell repertoires in COVID-19. Data came from immunoSEQ multiplex PCR; TCRdb stores just in-frame clones and leaves some out. Of some 240,000 clones in the sample, about 80% are singletons; the top ten hold roughly 9.6%. Sequencing input: peripheral blood. These receptors were collected from a woman older than 75 with acute or convalescent COVID-19. CDR3s include the opening cysteine and the closing phenylalanine or tryptophan. Each record gives: J gene, clone size, V gene, D gene, CDR3 protein, CDR3 DNA. D genes are given only for firm matches. A clone size is listed for some rows: how often the clone was seen (once, few, many), or a class if it is expanded.

TRBJ1-3	NA	TRBV7-9	NA	CASSLFEAGNTIYF	TGTGCCAGCAGCCTTTTCGAGGCTGGAAACACCATATATTTT
TRBJ2-2	NA	TRBV5-1	TRBD2	CASSLGTRDTGELFF	TGCGCCAGCAGCTTGGGGACTAGGGACACCGGGGAGCTGTTTTTT
TRBJ2-5	NA	TRBV2	NA	CASAPGGTEETQYF	TGTGCCAGCGCCCCCGGAGGGACGGAAGAGACCCAGTACTTC
TRBJ2-7	NA	TRBV5-1	TRBD1	CASSPGQSLYEQYF	TGCGCCAGCAGCCCGGGACAGTCGCTATACGAGCAGTACTTC
TRBJ2-3	NA	TRBV10-1	NA	CASSEHVAPKRGDTQYF	TGCGCCAGCAGTGAACACGTGGCACCGAAGCGCGGTGATACGCAGTATTTT
TRBJ2-7	NA	TRBV5-1	NA	CASSLEGASSYEQYF	TGCGCCAGCAGCTTGGAAGGGGCCAGCTCCTACGAGCAGTACTTC
TRBJ2-3	NA	TRBV21-1	NA	CASKNQGRDTQYF	TGTGCCAGCAAGAACCAGGGAAGGGATACGCAGTATTTT
TRBJ1-5	NA	TRBV9	NA	CASSARDQPQHF	TGTGCCAGCTCTGCCCGGGATCAGCCCCAGCATTTT
TRBJ2-2	NA	TRBV5-1	TRBD2	CASSSGLTSTGELFF	TGCGCCAGCAGCTCGGGACTAACGAGCACCGGGGAGCTGTTTTTT
TRBJ2-7	NA	TRBV6-5	NA	CASTTDSHYEQYF	TGTGCCAGCACCACAGACAGCCACTACGAGCAGTACTTC
TRBJ2-3	NA	TRBV6-5	NA	CASSTKDTQYF	TGTGCCAGCAGTACAAAGGATACGCAGTATTTT
TRBJ2-1	NA	TRBV29-1	TRBD2	CSVDSSGGTYNEQFF	TGCAGCGTTGATTCCAGCGGGGGAACCTACAATGAGCAGTTCTTC
TRBJ1-6	few	TRBV7-9	TRBD1	CASSLARQGITYSPLHF	TGTGCCAGCAGCTTAGCGAGACAGGGGATCACATATTCACCCCTCCACTTT
TRBJ1-5	NA	TRBV19	TRBD1	CASSLDRGHQPQHF	TGTGCCAGTAGCCTGGACAGGGGGCATCAGCCCCAGCATTTT
TRBJ1-2	NA	TRBV5-1	NA	CASSLMTGQRGYTF	TGCGCCAGCAGCCTGATGACAGGCCAAAGGGGCTACACCTTC
TRBJ1-2	few	TRBV7-9	NA	CASSRSTGSVGYTF	TGTGCCAGCAGCCGTAGCACGGGATCAGTAGGCTACACCTTC
TRBJ1-1	NA	TRBV7-2	NA	CASSLYAQGTEAFF	TGTGCCAGCAGCTTGTACGCCCAGGGGACTGAAGCTTTCTTT
TRBJ2-5	NA	TRBV4-2	NA	CASSQDHQETQYF	TGTGCCAGCAGCCAAGATCATCAAGAGACCCAGTACTTC
TRBJ2-2	NA	TRBV7-9	NA	CASSFVGDTGELFF	TGTGCCAGCAGCTTCGTCGGGGACACCGGGGAGCTGTTTTTT
TRBJ1-2	NA	TRBV11-2	NA	CASSPQITSYGYTF	TGTGCCAGCAGCCCGCAAATAACTAGCTATGGCTACACCTTC
TRBJ1-6	NA	TRBV3-1/TRBV3-2	TRBD1	CASSQGTGSGGRSPLHF	TGTGCCAGCAGCCAGGGTACCGGGTCAGGGGGTCGATCACCCCTCCACTTT
TRBJ1-5	NA	TRBV29-1	NA	CSVVVSLGQPQHF	TGCAGCGTTGTAGTTAGCCTCGGGCAGCCCCAGCATTTT
TRBJ1-3	NA	TRBV19	NA	CATQGLSGNTIYF	TGTGCCACCCAGGGACTTTCTGGAAACACCATATATTTT
TRBJ1-1	NA	TRBV7-9	NA	CASSLGVGAMGTEAFF	TGTGCCAGCAGCTTAGGAGTGGGGGCAATGGGTACTGAAGCTTTCTTT
TRBJ2-3	NA	TRBV27	TRBD1	CASSPSTYRGLVDTQYF	TGTGCCAGCAGTCCCAGTACCTACAGGGGATTGGTAGATACGCAGTATTTT
TRBJ2-7	NA	TRBV5-1	TRBD1	CASSLDTGTASYEQYF	TGCGCCAGCAGCTTGGATACCGGGACAGCCTCCTACGAGCAGTACTTC
TRBJ1-2	once	TRBV25-1	NA	CASSSPGPGYGYTF	TGTGCCAGCAGTTCCCCCGGCCCAGGGTATGGCTACACCTTC
TRBJ1-6	NA	TRBV2	NA	CASSEQGPDSPLHF	TGTGCCAGCAGTGAACAGGGGCCGGATTCACCCCTCCACTTT
TRBJ2-5	once	TRBV2	NA	CASSEAAGGQQETQYF	TGTGCCAGCAGTGAAGCCGCCGGGGGGCAGCAAGAGACCCAGTACTTC
TRBJ2-1	once	TRBV4-2	NA	CASSQDERGGYNEQFF	TGTGCCAGCAGCCAAGATGAGAGGGGGGGTTACAATGAGCAGTTCTTC